This TCR beta chain derives from a study of human T cells and chemical hapten exposure. The table lists this clonotype with many counts. V lost 1 base and J 0 bases, leaving 7 bases between the germline ends. The CDR3 runs 15 residues. Germline assignment: CDR1 LGHDT and CDR2 YNNKEL (reference sequence). Time point here: pre-sensitization, week 0. Treatment noted: therapeutic diphenylcyclopropenone sensitization with weekly scalp DPC. TCRdb ran MiXCR on the RACE reads and lists one entry per CDR3 protein. The sample holds 99,000 or so distinct CDR3 sequences, 9.5% to 14% seen once. The sequence came from a woman between 55 and 75 years old with alopecia areata. Some clones in this sample may be carry-over from other donors' samples. The chain recombines TRBV3-1 with TRBJ2-1; weak D call: TRBD1 (5 bases). Here the sequenced sample was whole blood, taken in connection with sensitization to the hapten diphenylcyclopropenone (DPC). In nucleotides, the CDR3 is TGTGCCAGCAGCCAAGTGCAGGGCTCCTACAATGAGCAGTTCTTC. It yields the protein CASSQVQGSYNEQFF.